This passage covers 10 T cell receptor beta chains from one sample sequenced in a study of T cell clonotyping in hematopoietic cell transplantation. The protocol was immunoSEQ multiplex PCR, while the TCRdb copy is restricted to in-frame clones and leaves out a portion. The top ten hold about 1.5% of the sample, which has nearly 70,000 clones, roughly 93% seen once. The sample comprised peripheral blood mononuclear cells. Receptors were obtained from a man aged 45-60 years in good health. Some clones in this sample may be carry-over from other donors' samples.

V gene TRBV27 combines with J gene TRBJ1-2; 7 bases align to TRBD1. Germline CDR1 reads MNHEY; CDR2 reads SMNVEV (reference sequence). V lost 0 bases, J lost 7 bases, and 5 bases stayed unmatched. The CDR3 is made up of 14 amino acids. CDR3 DNA: TGTGCCAGCAGTTTATCCCACAGGGGCGGTGGCTACACCTTC. It yields the protein CASSLSHRGGGYTF.

The genes are TRBV7-2 and TRBJ1-2; D is perhaps TRBD1 (5 bases). The CDR3 covers 16 residues. Trimming stripped 3 bases from V and 5 bases from J, with 19 bases between. CDR1 and CDR2 from the germline V gene are SGHTA and FQGNSA. This chain's CDR3 is CASSFYREERGYGYTF. The CDR3 nucleotides read TGTGCCAGCAGCTTTTACCGGGAAGAGAGGGGTTATGGCTACACCTTC.

V is TRBV7-3 and J is TRBJ2-2; weak D call: TRBD1 (6 bases). This CDR3 contains 17 residues. V was trimmed by 4 bases and J by 5 bases, leaving 20 bases between them. CDR1 and CDR2 (germline): SGHTA, FQGTGA. CDR3 sequence: CASSSRNLGAGTGELFF. The CDR3 coding sequence is TGTGCCAGCAGCTCAAGAAACCTGGGGGCCGGAACCGGGGAGCTGTTTTTT.

The J gene is TRBJ1-4, the V gene TRBV28; D uncertain. Germline loops: CDR1 MDHEN, CDR2 SYDVKM. The CDR3 consists of 14 residues. The V gene lost 6 bases and the J gene lost 10 bases, with 18 bases spanning the gap. Here the CDR3 reads CASRAELRSAKLFF. In nucleotides, the CDR3 is TGTGCCAGCAGGGCCGAACTTCGGTCTGCAAAACTGTTTTTT.

The chain employs TRBV6-6 and TRBJ2-7, with D possibly matching TRBD2 (6 bases). The CDR3 consists of 13 residues. V gave up 7 bases and J gave up 6 bases, with 16 bases separating them. Per germline, CDR1 MNHNY and CDR2 SVGAGI (reference sequence). The CDR3 sequence: CASTPRDSGEQYF. In DNA, the CDR3 is TGTGCCAGCACACCCCGGGACTCCGGCGAGCAGTACTTC.

The chain employs TRBV10-3 and TRBJ1-3, with D unclear. The germline CDR1 and CDR2 sequences are ENHRY and SYGVKD. Trimming cost V 0 bases and J 0 bases, with 6 bases left between them. The CDR3 has 15 residues. The CDR3 region is CAISESTHSGNTIYF. The DNA of the CDR3 is TGTGCCATCAGTGAGTCAACTCACTCTGGAAACACCATATATTTT.

The V call is TRBV27, the J call TRBJ1-5; D remains unclear. CDR3 length: 14 residues. V lost 2 bases and J 6 bases, leaving 11 bases between the germline ends. Germline CDR1 reads MNHEY; CDR2 reads SMNVEV (reference sequence). CDR3 nucleotides: TGTGCCAGCAGTTTAGCAGGATCTGGTCAGCCCCAGCATTTT. Translation gives CASSLAGSGQPQHF.

In this sample, this clone turned up a few times. The rearrangement uses TRBV10-3 and TRBJ2-7; 12 bases match TRBD2. The CDR3 length is 15 residues. Germline V lookup: CDR1 ENHRY, CDR2 SYGVKD. Trimming cost V 3 bases and J 5 bases; bases outside gene matches: 5. The CDR3 DNA follows: TGTGCCATCAGTGACCGGCGGACTAGCGGGAACGAGCAGTACTTC. This sequence encodes CAISDRRTSGNEQYF.

The rearrangement joins TRBV19 to TRBJ2-3; D may be TRBD2 (5 bases). Looked up from germline, CDR1 is LNHDA and CDR2 is SQIVND (reference sequence). Trimming pared 5 bases from V and 6 bases from J, leaving 9 bases between. This CDR3 has 12 amino acids. The CDR3 bases are TGTGCCAGTAGTGTCAGAGGGGATACGCAGTATTTT. It specifies CASSVRGDTQYF. Complete variable domain (other parts from reference TRBV19 and TRBJ2-3): DGGITQSPKYLFRKEGQNVTLSCEQNLNHDAMYWYRQDPGQGLRLIYYSQIVNDFQKGDIAEGYSVSREKKESFPLTVTSAQKNPTAFYLCASSVRGDTQYFGPGTRLTVL.

V and J are TRBV6-5 and TRBJ2-2; TRBD1 is a possible D gene (6 bases). V lost 7 bases to trimming and J lost 10 bases, with 10 bases between them. The CDR3 runs 11 residues. The V gene's germline CDR1 is MNHEY and CDR2 SVGAGI. This chain's CDR3 is CASTGGQELFF. DNA of the CDR3: TGTGCCAGCACTGGGGGACAGGAGCTGTTTTTT.